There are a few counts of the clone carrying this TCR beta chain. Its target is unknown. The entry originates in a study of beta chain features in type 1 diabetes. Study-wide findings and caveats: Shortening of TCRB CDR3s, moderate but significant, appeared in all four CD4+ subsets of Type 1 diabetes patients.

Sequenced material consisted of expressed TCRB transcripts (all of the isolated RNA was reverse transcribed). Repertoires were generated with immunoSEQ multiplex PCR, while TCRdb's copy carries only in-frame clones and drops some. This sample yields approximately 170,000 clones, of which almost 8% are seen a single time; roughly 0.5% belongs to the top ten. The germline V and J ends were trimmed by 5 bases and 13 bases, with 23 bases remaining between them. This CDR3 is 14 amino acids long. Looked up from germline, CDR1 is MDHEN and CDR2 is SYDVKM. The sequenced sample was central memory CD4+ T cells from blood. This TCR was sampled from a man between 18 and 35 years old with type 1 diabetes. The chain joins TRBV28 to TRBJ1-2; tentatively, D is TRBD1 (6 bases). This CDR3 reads CASSLATGPGRGTF. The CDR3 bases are TGTGCCAGCAGTCTCGCCACGGGGCCGGGCAGGGGCACCTTC.